Presented here are 28 T cell receptor beta chains from one specimen sequenced in a study of cytomegalovirus exposure and HLA in healthy donors. Some clones are missing from TCRdb's copy, which holds only in-frame ones; the method was immunoSEQ multiplex PCR. The sample has some 290,000 clones; 70% to 90% are singletons. The sequencing sample was made of PBMCs. The origin of the receptors is a man aged 25 to 40 in good health and CMV-seronegative.

The V call is TRBV7-9, the J call TRBJ2-1, with D perhaps matching TRBD2 (5 bases). Trimming pared 1 base from V and 3 bases from J, leaving 13 bases between. Germline assignment: CDR1 SEHNR and CDR2 FQNEAQ (reference sequence). The CDR3 consists of 16 residues. The CDR3 DNA sequence: TGTGCCAGCAGCTTAGTCCCATCGGGGATCTACAATGAGCAGTTCTTC. Amino acid sequence: CASSLVPSGIYNEQFF.

This clone was recorded only once. The chain joins TRBV6-5 to TRBJ2-7; perhaps TRBD2 as D (6 bases). V was trimmed by 0 bases and J by 2 bases, leaving 14 bases between them. Germline lookup yields CDR1 MNHEY and CDR2 SVGAGI. The CDR3 loop spans 16 amino acids. The CDR3 sequence: CASSYSEGWGTYEQYF. The CDR3 region has the DNA TGTGCCAGCAGTTACTCGGAGGGTTGGGGGACCTACGAGCAGTACTTC.

This chain connects TRBV5-4 to TRBJ2-7, with D possibly TRBD1 on 6 matching bases. The germline V and J ends were trimmed by 0 bases and 3 bases, with 13 bases remaining between them. Germline lookup yields CDR1 SGHNT and CDR2 YYREEE (reference sequence). This CDR3 spans 15 amino acids. CDR3 amino acids: CASSLERGYSYEQYF. The CDR3 region has the DNA TGTGCCAGCAGCTTGGAGAGGGGGTATAGCTACGAGCAGTACTTC.

This rearrangement joins TRBV6-6 to TRBJ2-7, with 10 nucleotides matching TRBD2. The CDR3 consists of 14 residues. Germline V lookup: CDR1 MNHNY, CDR2 SVGAGI (reference sequence). The V gene end was trimmed by 6 bases and the J gene end by 6 bases; junction bases not matched to a gene: 8. The CDR3 protein is CASREHGTSAEQYF. The CDR3 DNA is TGTGCCAGCAGGGAACACGGGACTAGCGCCGAGCAGTACTTC.

This rearrangement joins TRBV6-5 to TRBJ1-2, with 11 bases aligning to TRBD1. The germline gives CDR1 MNHEY, CDR2 SVGAGI. V lost 5 bases to trimming and J lost 6 bases; unmatched junction nucleotides: 5. This CDR3 has 14 residues. The CDR3 bases are TGTGCCAGCAGTGGATGGACAGGGGGCCATGGCTACACCTTC. Translation gives CASSGWTGGHGYTF.

The chain recombines TRBV7-9 with TRBJ1-1; tentative D call: TRBD1 (6 bases). V was shortened by 5 bases and J by 0 bases, with 10 bases between the two germline ends. The CDR3 is 14 residues long. Per the germline V gene, CDR1 is SEHNR and CDR2 is FQNEAQ (reference sequence). This chain's CDR3 is CASSPRTVNTEAFF. The CDR3 DNA reads TGTGCCAGCAGCCCGAGGACAGTGAACACTGAAGCTTTCTTT.

V is TRBV23-1 and J is TRBJ2-7; a possible D gene is TRBD2 (6 bases). TRBV23-1 is designated an ORF whose function remains uncertain. The CDR3 loop spans 19 amino acids. Trimming left V 0 bases short and J 4 bases short, with 25 bases between. CDR3 DNA: TGCGCCAGCAGTCAATCAGAACGGGGAGGTGCGATCCCCCGGTACGAGCAGTACTTC. Its protein is CASSQSERGGAIPRYEQYF.

This sequence joins TRBV4-1 and TRBJ2-1; 10 bases are shared with TRBD2. This CDR3 is built from 14 residues. V lost 3 bases to trimming and J lost 8 bases; unmatched junction nucleotides: 4. Germline CDR1 and CDR2: MGHRA and YSYEKL. The CDR3, as DNA: TGCGCCAGCAGCCAGGGGACTAGCGTCGATGAGCAGTTCTTC. It specifies CASSQGTSVDEQFF.

The J gene is TRBJ2-3, the V gene TRBV7-9; 9 bases map to TRBD1. There are 16 residues in the CDR3. With 5 bases clipped from V and 0 bases from J, the junction kept 6 bases outside the gene matches. Per germline, CDR1 SEHNR and CDR2 FQNEAQ (reference sequence). The chain's CDR3 is CASSDYRGPSTDTQYF. CDR3 nucleotides: TGTGCCAGCAGCGATTACAGGGGGCCGAGCACAGATACGCAGTATTTT.

V usage is TRBV12-5 and J usage is TRBJ1-3, with D unclear. This CDR3 has 14 residues. V was shortened by 2 bases and J by 3 bases, with 8 bases between the two germline ends. CDR1 is LGHNT and CDR2 is FRNRAP in the germline V gene. The CDR3 coding sequence is TGTGCTAGTGGTTTGCGGGGATTTGGAAACACCATATATTTT. It specifies CASGLRGFGNTIYF.

This clone is a singleton in its sample. Here the CDR3 DNA reads TGTGCCAGCAGCGAAGATCTCAACAGGGGCCCGAACACTGAAGCTTTCTTT. It translates to CASSEDLNRGPNTEAFF. The rearrangement joins TRBV11-2 to TRBJ1-1; 7 nucleotides align to TRBD1. Germline CDR1 SGHAT, CDR2 FQNNGV. This CDR3 comprises 17 residues. The V and J ends lost 5 bases and 1 base, in that order; junction bases with no gene match: 13. The variable domain in full, completed from reference TRBV11-2 and TRBJ1-1, reads EAGVAQSPRYKIIEKRQSVAFWCNPISGHATLYWYQQILGQGPKLLIQFQNNGVVDDSQLPKDRFSAERLKGVDSTLKIQPAKLEDSAVYLCASSEDLNRGPNTEAFFGQGTRLTVV.

The chain joins TRBV27 to TRBJ1-4; TRBD1 agrees at 7 bases. Germline CDR1 MNHEY, CDR2 SMNVEV (reference sequence). The trim removed 3 bases at V and 7 bases at J, leaving 5 bases unmatched. The CDR3 consists of 14 residues. For the CDR3, the DNA is TGTGCCAGCAGTTTGACAGGGCCTATTGAAAAACTGTTTTTT. As protein: CASSLTGPIEKLFF.

The CDR3 region has the DNA TGCAGCGTTGGCAGGGGGAACTATGGCTACACCTTC. This codes for CSVGRGNYGYTF. This chain links TRBV29-1 with TRBJ1-2; 7 nucleotides match TRBD1. Germline V lookup: CDR1 SQVTM, CDR2 ANQGSEA. The CDR3 loop spans 12 amino acids. The ends lost 4 bases at V and 2 bases at J; junction bases unmatched: 1.

The V call is TRBV11-2, the J call TRBJ2-7, with D possibly matching TRBD2 (7 bases). There are 17 residues in the CDR3. Deletions cut 6 bases from V and 5 bases from J, with 26 bases between. The V gene's germline CDR1 is SGHAT and CDR2 FQNNGV. CDR3: CASSREGGIAGFHEQYF. The DNA for the CDR3 is TGTGCCAGCAGTCGAGAGGGGGGGATAGCTGGGTTCCACGAGCAGTACTTC.

This chain uses TRBV29-1 with TRBJ2-2; 8 bases match TRBD1. CDR3 length equals 13 residues. V dropped 7 bases and J dropped 3; count of bases not matched to a gene: 4. The germline V gene has CDR1 SQVTM and CDR2 ANQGSEA. The CDR3 nucleotides read TGCAGCGCGGACAGGGCGGACACCGGGGAGCTGTTTTTT. Translation: CSADRADTGELFF.

The chain is built from TRBV19 and TRBJ1-1; 8 nucleotides align to TRBD1. This CDR3 comprises 12 residues. CDR1 LNHDA and CDR2 SQIVND come from the germline V gene (reference sequence). Trimming cost V 8 bases and J 6 bases; bases outside gene matches: 5. CDR3 protein: CASGQGLAEAFF. The CDR3 DNA is TGTGCCAGTGGACAGGGCTTGGCTGAAGCTTTCTTT.

This rearrangement joins TRBV15 to TRBJ1-4, with 7 bases lining up with TRBD1. This CDR3 spans 14 amino acids. Germline CDR1 LNHNV, CDR2 YYDKDF (reference sequence). V shed 1 base, J shed 5 bases, and the junction held 1 base outside the gene matches. The CDR3 here is CATSRGDSNEKLFF. The CDR3 DNA reads TGTGCCACCAGCAGAGGGGACAGCAATGAAAAACTGTTTTTT.

The rearrangement links TRBV4-3 to TRBJ2-5; D may be TRBD2 (6 bases). Trimming cost V 1 base and J 0 bases, with 24 bases left between them. From germline, CDR1 is LGHNA and CDR2 YSLEER. The CDR3 covers 20 residues. CDR3 region: CASSQGTALAANMYQETQYF. Written as DNA, the CDR3 is TGCGCCAGCAGCCAAGGCACGGCTTTAGCGGCCAACATGTACCAAGAGACCCAGTACTTC.

The chain combines TRBV11-3 with TRBJ2-1; tentatively, D is TRBD1 (5 bases). This CDR3 region has 16 residues. The germline V gene has CDR1 SGHNT and CDR2 YENEEA. V shed 5 bases and J shed 0 bases, with 14 bases lying between them. DNA for the CDR3: TGTGCCAGCAGCCCCGCCAGGGCGAGCTCCTACAATGAGCAGTTCTTC. Amino acid sequence: CASSPARASSYNEQFF. Full variable domain (remainder filled in from reference TRBV11-3 and TRBJ2-1): EAGVVQSPRYKIIEKKQPVAFWCNPISGHNTLYWYLQNLGQGPELLIRYENEEAVDDSQLPKDRFSAERLKGVDSTLKIQPAELGDSAVYLCASSPARASSYNEQFFGPGTRLTVL.

The J gene is TRBJ2-1, the V gene TRBV19; the match to TRBD2 covers 13 bases. CDR1 and CDR2 from the germline V gene are LNHDA and SQIVND (reference sequence). V was clipped by 5 bases and J by 3 bases; unmatched bases: 10. The CDR3 totals 18 residues. CDR3 DNA sequence: TGTGCCAGTAGTGAACTAGCGGGGGGGCCGAAATTCTACAATGAGCAGTTCTTC. The encoded protein is CASSELAGGPKFYNEQFF.

CDR3 nucleotide sequence: TGTGCCAGTAGCCCCGGGCGGGGCTCCGATCAGCCCCAGCATTTT. Its protein product is CASSPGRGSDQPQHF. The chain uses TRBV19 and TRBJ1-5, with D maybe TRBD1 (5 bases). The CDR3 has 15 residues. The germline V gene has CDR1 LNHDA and CDR2 SQIVND (reference sequence). V lost 6 bases and J lost 5, with 17 bases in between.

The V gene is TRBV5-8, the J gene TRBJ1-2, with TRBD1 matching over 8 bases. Germline values: CDR1 SGHTS, CDR2 YDEGEE. With 4 bases clipped from V and 8 bases from J, the junction kept 13 bases outside the gene matches. The CDR3 is made up of 15 amino acids. The CDR3: CASSAPDRVRQGYTF. The CDR3 DNA reads TGTGCCAGCAGCGCCCCGGACAGGGTACGGCAAGGCTACACCTTC.

The chain links TRBV10-1 to TRBJ2-4; D ambiguous. Trimming left V 2 bases short and J 0 bases short, with 11 bases between. This CDR3 is 16 amino acids long. Germline V lookup: CDR1 WNHNN, CDR2 SYGVQD (reference sequence). The CDR3 region is CASSETGTLAKNIQYF. In DNA, the CDR3 is TGCGCCAGCAGTGAGACCGGTACCCTAGCCAAAAACATTCAGTACTTC.

V is TRBV5-1 and J is TRBJ2-5, with TRBD1 matching 7 bases. The CDR3 is 13 amino acids. Germline CDR1 is SGHRS and CDR2 is YFSETQ. Trimming removed 4 bases from V and 2 bases from J; junction bases left unmatched: 2. For the CDR3, the DNA is TGCGCCAGCAGCCAGGGACAGCAAGAGACCCAGTACTTC. Protein: CASSQGQQETQYF.

V usage is TRBV28 and J usage is TRBJ2-2; D might be TRBD1 (5 bases). Trimming pared 4 bases from V and 5 bases from J, leaving 11 bases between. CDR1 is MDHEN and CDR2 is SYDVKM in the germline V gene. The CDR3 is made up of 14 amino acids. The CDR3, as DNA: TGTGCCAGCAGTTGGCAGGGATGGACCGGGGAGCTGTTTTTT. Translation gives CASSWQGWTGELFF.

The rearrangement uses TRBV9 and TRBJ1-4; possible D gene TRBD1, 5 bases. The CDR3 contains 14 residues. Germline CDR1 reads SGDLS; CDR2 reads YYNGEE. V was pared by 4 bases and J by 5 bases, with 12 bases between. In DNA, the CDR3 is TGTGCCAGCAGCCAGAGCGGGGGAAATGAAAAACTGTTTTTT. This encodes CASSQSGGNEKLFF.

This chain connects TRBV6-1 to TRBJ1-1; D perhaps matches TRBD1 (6 bases). The CDR3 runs 14 residues. The V and J ends lost 4 bases and 0 bases respectively, with 9 bases between them. The germline V gene encodes CDR1 MNHNS and CDR2 SASEGT. The chain's CDR3 is CASSAQGLNTEAFF. The CDR3 DNA is TGTGCCAGCAGTGCGCAGGGGCTGAACACTGAAGCTTTCTTT.

The CDR3 spells CASSLLSAGNEQFF. CDR3 coding DNA: TGTGCCAGCAGCTTACTTTCAGCGGGAAATGAGCAGTTCTTC. V gene TRBV11-2 combines with J gene TRBJ2-1; TRBD2 matches 7 bases. The germline gives CDR1 SGHAT, CDR2 FQNNGV. V lost 2 bases and J lost 7; bases outside the gene matches: 5. CDR3 length: 14 amino acids.